One and the same sample provided the 4 T cell receptor beta chains below, sequenced in a study of T cells after yellow fever vaccination. From the 5' RACE reads, TCRdb called clonotypes with MiXCR, one entry per CDR3 protein. The table shows just under 600,000 distinct CDR3 sequences, with roughly 13% occurring only once. The material was PBMCs, obtained on the day of the yellow fever booster vaccination. Receptors originate from a man younger than 45 who received the YFV17D yellow fever vaccine.

This clonotype was observed many times. The V and J genes are TRBV7-2 and TRBJ2-5; D call uncertain. CDR3 length: 12 residues. CDR1 SGHTA and CDR2 FQGNSA come from the germline V gene. The V gene lost 2 bases and the J gene lost 4 bases, with 5 bases spanning the gap. The CDR3 DNA sequence: TGTGCCAGCAGCTTAAAGGGAGAGACCCAGTACTTC. This translates into CASSLKGETQYF.

This clonotype appeared a few times. The CDR3 DNA reads as TGTGCCACCAAAGAGGGGTCCTACAATGAGCAGTTCTTC. Translated, it gives CATKEGSYNEQFF. The rearrangement joins TRBV6-6 to TRBJ2-1, with D perhaps given as TRBD1 or TRBD2 (5 bases each). Per the germline V gene, CDR1 is MNHNY and CDR2 is SVGAGI (reference sequence). V lost 10 bases and J lost 1, with 11 bases in between. The CDR3 covers 13 residues.

V and J are TRBV20-1 and TRBJ2-3; no reliable D call. Germline CDR1 DFQATT, CDR2 SNEGSKA (reference sequence). V lost 2 bases to trimming and J lost 5 bases, with 11 bases between them. The CDR3 sequence is 13 residues long. The CDR3 DNA follows: TGCAGTGCTAGACGCCTAGTCGTAGATACGCAGTATTTT. Its translation: CSARRLVVDTQYF.

This clonotype was counted a few times. The J gene is TRBJ1-1, the V gene TRBV3-1, with D maybe TRBD1 (6 bases). CDR1 is LGHDT and CDR2 is YNNKEL in the germline V gene (reference sequence). The CDR3 is 12 amino acids. The V gene lost 3 bases and the J gene lost 8 bases, with 10 bases spanning the gap. The CDR3, as DNA: TGTGCCAGCAGCCACGGGGGCAGAGAAGCTTTCTTT. Translated, it gives CASSHGGREAFF.